A single sample is the source of the 17 T cell receptor beta chains below, sequenced in a study of T cell clones after liver transplantation. Only in-frame clones appear in the TCRdb table, and some are missing; sequencing was by immunoSEQ multiplex PCR. The data show more than 20,000 clones, 90% to 95% seen once. The sample consisted of CD8+ T cells from blood, taken about 26 months after liver transplant. These receptor sequences come from a human patient who received a liver transplant. Some T cells may originate from the graft donor.

The genes are TRBV4-2 and TRBJ2-7; TRBD1 agrees at 12 bases. Germline V CDR1 and CDR2: LGHNA, YNFKEQ. This CDR3 comprises 17 residues. After removal of 5 bases from V and 5 bases from J, the junction contained 13 bases not matched to a gene. The CDR3 DNA reads as TGTGCCAGCAGCTACGGGACAGGGGGCATCGGCTTAGACGAGCAGTACTTC. It specifies CASSYGTGGIGLDEQYF.

The chain recombines TRBV28 with TRBJ2-3; TRBD1 aligns across 8 bases. V lost 3 bases, J lost 7 bases, and 6 bases stayed unmatched. The CDR3 consists of 14 residues. CDR1 is MDHEN and CDR2 is SYDVKM in the germline V gene. CDR3 sequence reads: CASSLETGEYTQYF. The CDR3 nucleotides read TGTGCCAGCAGTTTGGAGACAGGGGAATATACGCAGTATTTT.

The chain carries TRBV4-1 and TRBJ1-3; no clear D gene. V lost 4 bases and J 4 bases, leaving 5 bases between the germline ends. Germline CDR1 and CDR2: MGHRA and YSYEKL. This CDR3 comprises 12 residues. The CDR3 sequence: CASSREGNTIYF. The CDR3 bases are TGCGCCAGCAGCCGGGAAGGAAACACCATATATTTT.

The chain carries TRBV5-1 and TRBJ1-2, with 9 nucleotides matching TRBD1. Looked up from germline, CDR1 is SGHRS and CDR2 is YFSETQ. V shed 0 bases and J 0 bases; nucleotides not matched to a gene: 9. CDR3 size: 18 residues. CDR3 coding DNA: TGCGCCAGCAGCTTGGGGCGGGACAGGGTTAGGACTAACTATGGCTACACCTTC. It yields the protein CASSLGRDRVRTNYGYTF.

The chain uses TRBV6-6 and TRBJ2-7; 7 bases are a match to TRBD1. The CDR3 totals 12 residues. The ends lost 6 bases at V and 3 bases at J; junction bases unmatched: 2. Germline-derived CDR1 and CDR2 are MNHNY and SVGAGI (reference sequence). CDR3 DNA: TGTGCCAGCAGGGGGGACAGCTACGAGCAGTACTTC. Translation gives CASRGDSYEQYF.

V usage is TRBV2 and J usage is TRBJ2-5; TRBD1 aligns across 8 bases. The DNA end is a closer match to TRBJ2-7, so the J assignment may be wrong. This CDR3 has 13 residues. Germline values: CDR1 SNHLY, CDR2 FYNNEI. Here the CDR3 DNA reads TGTGCCAGCATCGGGGACAGGCCTTACGAGCAGTACTTC. Translated: CASIGDRPYEQYF.

The genes are TRBV29-1 and TRBJ2-7; 12 bases are a match to TRBD2. CDR3 length: 16 amino acids. V lost 5 bases and J lost 5; bases outside the gene matches: 13. Germline V gene sequence: CDR1 SQVTM, CDR2 ANQGSEA. The CDR3, as DNA: TGCAGCGTTCGAGGCACGGCGGCTAGCGGGAGGGACGAGCAGTACTTC. Translated, it gives CSVRGTAASGRDEQYF.

This sequence joins TRBV27 and TRBJ2-7; D possibly corresponds to TRBD2 (6 bases). CDR1 is MNHEY and CDR2 is SMNVEV in the germline V gene (reference sequence). V lost 3 bases to trimming and J lost 0 bases, with 15 bases between them. The CDR3 has 16 residues. CDR3 coding DNA: TGTGCCAGCAGTTTCTCGGTCGGGGAGGACTCCTACGAGCAGTACTTC. Its translation is CASSFSVGEDSYEQYF.

In its sample, this clone was seen once. V usage is TRBV4-1 and J usage is TRBJ1-1, with a weak D call TRBD1 (6 bases). Deletions cut 3 bases from V and 0 bases from J, with 14 bases between. CDR3 length: 16 residues. Germline V lookup: CDR1 MGHRA, CDR2 YSYEKL. CDR3 region: CASSQGLDSLNTEAFF. DNA for the CDR3: TGCGCCAGCAGCCAGGGACTGGACAGCCTGAACACTGAAGCTTTCTTT.

CDR3 region: CASSRGSSYNEQFF. Here the CDR3 DNA reads TGTGCCAGCTCACGGGGAAGCTCCTACAATGAGCAGTTCTTC. The gene calls are TRBV18 and TRBJ2-1; D gene ambiguous. V lost 4 bases to trimming and J lost 0 bases, with 7 bases between them. The CDR3 runs 14 residues. The germline gives CDR1 KGHSH, CDR2 LQKENI.

The chain couples TRBV2 to TRBJ2-5; 7 bases match TRBD1. The end of the DNA aligns better with TRBJ2-7, so the J call may be wrong. The germline CDR1 and CDR2 sequences are SNHLY and FYNNEI. The length of the CDR3 is 14 residues. CDR3 bases: TGTGCCACCGGAAGTTGGCAGGGGGCCTACGAGCAGTACTTC. This gives the protein CATGSWQGAYEQYF.

The chain has TRBV7-8 and TRBJ2-7; 9 positions agree with TRBD2. The germline V gene has CDR1 SGHVS and CDR2 FQNEAQ. The CDR3 is 17 amino acids. V lost 5 bases and J lost 4; bases outside the gene matches: 15. The CDR3 loop is CASSPRGLAGVKYEQYF. The CDR3 DNA sequence: TGTGCCAGCAGCCCTAGGGGATTAGCGGGAGTAAAGTACGAGCAGTACTTC.

The J gene is TRBJ1-1, the V gene TRBV27, with 10 bases fitting TRBD1. J gave up 4 bases and V 6 bases, and 11 bases lay outside the gene matches. This CDR3 is built from 16 residues. In germline, CDR1 is MNHEY, CDR2 SMNVEV (reference sequence). The CDR3: CASSFGTGVGGTEAFF. The DNA of the CDR3 is TGTGCCAGCAGCTTCGGGACAGGGGTAGGGGGCACTGAAGCTTTCTTT.

This chain uses TRBV9 with TRBJ2-5; D remains unclear. The CDR3 contains 14 residues. Trimming pared 0 bases from V and 0 bases from J, leaving 6 bases between. Germline CDR1 and CDR2: SGDLS and YYNGEE. CDR3 in amino acids: CASSVGDYQETQYF. CDR3 sequence (DNA): TGTGCCAGCAGCGTAGGTGACTACCAAGAGACCCAGTACTTC.

The rearrangement uses TRBV9 and TRBJ2-7, with 7 bases matching TRBD1. The CDR3 runs 14 residues. J lost 2 bases, V lost 4 bases, and 6 bases had no gene match. The germline V gene encodes CDR1 SGDLS and CDR2 YYNGEE. CDR3 loop: CASSPHQGAYEQYF. DNA of the CDR3: TGTGCCAGCAGCCCCCACCAGGGGGCCTACGAGCAGTACTTC. The full variable domain, in which reference TRBV9 and TRBJ2-7 provide the parts outside the CDR3, is DSGVTQTPKHLITATGQRVTLRCSPRSGDLSVYWYQQSLDQGLQFLIQYYNGEERAKGNILERFSAQQFPDLHSELNLSSLELGDSALYFCASSPHQGAYEQYFGPGTRLTVT.

CDR3 sequence (DNA): TGTGCTAGTGGGCCCCCCGGGACAGTATACGAGCAGTACTTC. This translates into CASGPPGTVYEQYF. The chain employs TRBV12-5 and TRBJ2-7; 7 bases are a match to TRBD1. Germline assignment: CDR1 LGHNT and CDR2 FRNRAP. The CDR3 consists of 14 residues. Trimming removed 6 bases from V and 4 bases from J; junction bases left unmatched: 9.

The chain joins TRBV10-3 to TRBJ2-2; D possibly corresponds to TRBD2 (6 bases). V was shortened by 10 bases and J by 5 bases, with 14 bases between the two germline ends. The CDR3 loop spans 13 amino acids. CDR1 and CDR2 from the germline V gene are ENHRY and SYGVKD. The CDR3 region has the DNA TGTGCCACGGAGTCGGGGGAAACCGGGGAGCTGTTTTTT. It encodes CATESGETGELFF.